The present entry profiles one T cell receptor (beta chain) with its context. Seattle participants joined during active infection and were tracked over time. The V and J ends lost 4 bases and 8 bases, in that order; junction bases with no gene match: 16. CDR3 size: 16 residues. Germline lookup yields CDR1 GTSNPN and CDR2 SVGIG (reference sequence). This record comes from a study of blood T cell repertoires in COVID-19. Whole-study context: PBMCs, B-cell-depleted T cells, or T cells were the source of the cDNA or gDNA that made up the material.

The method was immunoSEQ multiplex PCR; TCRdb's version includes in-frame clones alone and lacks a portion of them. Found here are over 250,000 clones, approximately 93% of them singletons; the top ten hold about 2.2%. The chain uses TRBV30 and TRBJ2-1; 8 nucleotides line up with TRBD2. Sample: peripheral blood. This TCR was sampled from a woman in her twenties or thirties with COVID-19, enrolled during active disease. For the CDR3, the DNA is TGTGCCTGGACTCAACAGGGAGGACTAGCTTCGGATGAGCAGTTCTTC. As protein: CAWTQQGGLASDEQFF.